Listed below are T cell receptor beta chains from one sample, sequenced in a study of shared clonotypes between healthy human individuals. Assay: immunoSEQ multiplex PCR; the TCRdb copy retains only in-frame clones and omits some. The sample consists of some 2 million clones, approximately 94% of them appearing once. Sequenced sample: naive CD8+ T cells sorted from blood. Receptors originate from a young man in good health. Both conserved end residues are part of each CDR3. The order of the fields is clone size, J gene, V gene, D gene, CDR3 protein, CDR3 DNA. D genes are given only for firm matches. Not every row has a clone size; where given, it reads once, few, many or a size class.

>.|TRBJ2-1|TRBV5-1|TRBD2
CASTRGDYSYNEQFF
TGCGCCAGCACCCGAGGGGACTACTCCTACAATGAGCAGTTCTTC
>.|TRBJ2-2|TRBV15|.
CATSRGTVNTGELFF
TGTGCCACCAGCAGAGGGACGGTGAACACCGGGGAGCTGTTTTTT
>.|TRBJ2-5|TRBV7-9|TRBD1
CASSPTGVETQYF
TGTGCCAGCAGCCCCACAGGGGTGGAGACCCAGTACTTC
>.|TRBJ1-1|TRBV4-1|.
CASSQVAGGASTEAFF
TGCGCCAGCAGCCAAGTTGCTGGGGGGGCTAGCACTGAAGCTTTCTTT
>.|TRBJ2-7|TRBV6-1|.
CASSEGIPNPYEQYF
TGTGCCAGCAGTGAAGGGATACCCAACCCCTACGAGCAGTACTTC
>.|TRBJ1-6|TRBV15|TRBD1
CATSTNRGSDSPLHF
TGTGCCACCAGCACAAACAGGGGGTCAGATTCACCCCTCCACTTT
>.|TRBJ2-1|TRBV4-1|TRBD2
CASSQDPLAGGNEQFF
TGCGCCAGCAGCCAAGATCCCCTAGCGGGAGGCAATGAGCAGTTCTTC
>.|TRBJ2-7|TRBV4-1|.
CASSPSQGTYEQYF
TGCGCCAGCAGCCCCTCCCAGGGAACCTACGAGCAGTACTTC
>.|TRBJ2-3|TRBV2|.
CASVGSRGDTQYF
TGTGCCAGCGTGGGTAGCCGGGGGGATACGCAGTATTTT
>.|TRBJ2-1|TRBV6-5|TRBD2
CASSRLAGGNEQFF
TGTGCCAGCAGCCGACTAGCGGGGGGCAATGAGCAGTTCTTC
>.|TRBJ1-1|TRBV9|TRBD1
CASSDGTGGLTEAFF
TGTGCCAGCAGCGACGGGACAGGGGGCCTCACTGAAGCTTTCTTT
>once|TRBJ2-1|TRBV27|.
CASSSRNSYNEQFF
TGTGCCAGCAGTTCCCGGAACTCCTACAATGAGCAGTTCTTC
>.|TRBJ1-2|TRBV11-2|.
CASSLGGNPYGYTF
TGTGCCAGCAGCTTAGGGGGTAACCCCTATGGCTACACCTTC
>.|TRBJ2-4|TRBV4-3|.
CASSQGIASSLQYF
TGCGCCAGCAGCCAAGGTATCGCCAGTTCACTTCAGTACTTC
>.|TRBJ2-3|TRBV25-1|TRBD1
CASKGALPDTQYF
TGTGCCAGCAAGGGGGCCCTCCCAGATACGCAGTATTTT
>.|TRBJ2-3|TRBV10-3|.
CAISESSDTQYF
TGTGCCATCAGTGAGTCTTCAGATACGCAGTATTTT
>.|TRBJ1-1|TRBV7-9|.
CASSFIGRSDTEAFF
TGTGCCAGCAGCTTTATCGGCAGGTCGGACACTGAAGCTTTCTTT
>.|TRBJ1-6|TRBV6-5|.
CASSYSEGNSPLHF
TGTGCCAGCAGTTACTCGGAGGGAAATTCACCCCTCCACTTT
>.|TRBJ2-5|TRBV27|TRBD1
CASSLGQGGETQYF
TGTGCCAGCAGTTTAGGACAGGGGGGAGAGACCCAGTACTTC
>.|TRBJ2-1|TRBV11-2|.
CASSLDLPYNEQFF
TGTGCCAGCAGCTTAGATTTGCCCTACAATGAGCAGTTCTTC
>.|TRBJ2-5|TRBV12-5|.
CASGPGETQYF
TGTGCTAGTGGACCCGGGGAGACCCAGTACTTC
>.|TRBJ2-7|TRBV11-1|TRBD1
CASSLTGNEQYF
TGTGCCAGCAGCTTGACAGGGAACGAGCAGTACTTC
>.|TRBJ2-1|TRBV5-4|.
CASSLTGTYNEQFF
TGTGCCAGCAGCTTGACGGGAACTTACAATGAGCAGTTCTTC
>.|TRBJ1-2|TRBV28|.
CASSIGAPYGYTF
TGTGCCAGCAGTATAGGGGCCCCCTATGGCTACACCTTC